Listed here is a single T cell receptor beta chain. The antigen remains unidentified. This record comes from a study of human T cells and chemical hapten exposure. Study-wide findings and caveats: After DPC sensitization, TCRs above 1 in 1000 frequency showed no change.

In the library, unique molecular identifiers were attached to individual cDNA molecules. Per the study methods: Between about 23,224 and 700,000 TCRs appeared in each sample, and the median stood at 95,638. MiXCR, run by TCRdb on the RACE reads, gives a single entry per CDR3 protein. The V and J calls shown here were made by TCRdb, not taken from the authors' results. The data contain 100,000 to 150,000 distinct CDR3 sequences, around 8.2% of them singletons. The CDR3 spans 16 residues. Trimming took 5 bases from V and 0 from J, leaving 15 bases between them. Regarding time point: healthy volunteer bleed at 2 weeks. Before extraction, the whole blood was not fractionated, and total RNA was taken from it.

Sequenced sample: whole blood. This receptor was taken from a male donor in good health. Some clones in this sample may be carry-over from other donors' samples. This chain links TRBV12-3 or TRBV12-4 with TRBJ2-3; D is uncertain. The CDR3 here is CASSPSALSSTDTQYF. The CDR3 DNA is TGTGCCAGCAGTCCTTCGGCCCTTTCTAGCACAGATACGCAGTATTTT.